This T cell receptor (beta chain) originates from a study of blood T cell repertoires in COVID-19. The wider study: PBMCs, B-cell-depleted T cells, or T cells provided the cDNA or gDNA that made up the material.

Data came from immunoSEQ multiplex PCR; TCRdb stores just in-frame clones and leaves some out. The repertoire consists of about 46,000 clones, with 80% to 90% occurring once and the leading ten covering approximately 32%. CDR3 length: 15 amino acids. V was trimmed by 0 bases and J by 8 bases, leaving 16 bases between them. Germline V CDR1 and CDR2: LGHDT, YNNKEL (reference sequence). The V call is TRBV3-1 (or the pseudogene TRBV3-2), the J call TRBJ1-1; TRBD1 is a possible D gene (5 bases). Sequencing was done on a sample of peripheral blood. This TCR came from a woman older than 75 with COVID-19, enrolled during active disease. Here the CDR3 reads CASSQDRVGLREAFF. The CDR3 DNA reads TGTGCCAGCAGCCAAGATCGGGTGGGACTTCGAGAAGCTTTCTTT.